This T cell receptor beta chain was identified during a study of shared clonotypes between healthy human individuals. Authors' methods: Filtering differed because ImmunoSEQ produced junction-only sequences that carried no quality scores. The data were produced by immunoSEQ multiplex PCR, yet TCRdb's version contains in-frame clones alone and is incomplete. Clonal size and the V and J genes are those of that table, whereas D and trimming came from the DNA. The profile shows 2.3 million or so clones, approximately 95% of them singletons. Source material: naive CD4+ T cells from PBMCs. Subset: CD45RA+ positively selected. This clonotype was obtained from a man younger than 35 in good health. Some clones in this sample may be carry-over from other donors' samples.

CDR3 protein: CSVEGAWGTHGYTF. CDR3 bases: TGCAGCGTTGAAGGGGCGTGGGGGACCCATGGCTACACCTTC. V usage is TRBV29-1 and J usage is TRBJ1-2; D may be TRBD1 (5 bases). With 1 base removed from V and 6 bases from J, the gap between germline ends came to 15 bases. The CDR3 covers 14 residues. The germline V gene encodes CDR1 SQVTM and CDR2 ANQGSEA. The entire variable domain, with the rest obtained from reference TRBV29-1 and TRBJ1-2, is as follows: SAVISQKPSRDICQRGTSLTIQCQVDSQVTMMFWYRQQPGQSLTLIATANQGSEATYESGFVIDKFPISRPNLTFSTLTVSNMSPEDSSIYLCSVEGAWGTHGYTFGSGTRLTVV.